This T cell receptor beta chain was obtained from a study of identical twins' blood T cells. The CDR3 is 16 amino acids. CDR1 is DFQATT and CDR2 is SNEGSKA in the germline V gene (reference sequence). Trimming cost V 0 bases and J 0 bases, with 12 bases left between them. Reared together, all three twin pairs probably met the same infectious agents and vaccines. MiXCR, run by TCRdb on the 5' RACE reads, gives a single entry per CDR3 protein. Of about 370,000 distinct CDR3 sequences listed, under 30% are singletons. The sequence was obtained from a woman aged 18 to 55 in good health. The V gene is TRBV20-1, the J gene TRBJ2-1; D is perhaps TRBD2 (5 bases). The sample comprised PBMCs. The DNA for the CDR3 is TGCAGTGCTAGAGATAAACGGGCGGGCTCCTACAATGAGCAGTTCTTC. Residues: CSARDKRAGSYNEQFF.